This TCR beta chain was recovered during a study of OX40 agonist ivuxolimab in advanced cancers. V shed 3 bases and J shed 10 bases, with 10 bases lying between them. The length of the CDR3 is 13 residues. CDR1 and CDR2 (germline): MNHNS, SASEGT. The table came from immunoSEQ multiplex PCR; TCRdb's copy has only in-frame clones and leaves some out. This sample has around 80,000 clones, with approximately 83% found just once. The TCR comes from an adult with an advanced solid tumor such as melanoma, head and neck, liver or kidney cancer. Here the sequenced sample was CD4+ or CD8+ T cells sorted from blood, taken in a trial of the OX40 agonist ivuxolimab. The V gene is TRBV6-1, the J gene TRBJ1-6, with D uncertain. CDR3 sequence: CASSEGMGSPLHF. The CDR3, as DNA: TGTGCCAGCAGTGAGGGAATGGGATCACCCCTCCACTTT.